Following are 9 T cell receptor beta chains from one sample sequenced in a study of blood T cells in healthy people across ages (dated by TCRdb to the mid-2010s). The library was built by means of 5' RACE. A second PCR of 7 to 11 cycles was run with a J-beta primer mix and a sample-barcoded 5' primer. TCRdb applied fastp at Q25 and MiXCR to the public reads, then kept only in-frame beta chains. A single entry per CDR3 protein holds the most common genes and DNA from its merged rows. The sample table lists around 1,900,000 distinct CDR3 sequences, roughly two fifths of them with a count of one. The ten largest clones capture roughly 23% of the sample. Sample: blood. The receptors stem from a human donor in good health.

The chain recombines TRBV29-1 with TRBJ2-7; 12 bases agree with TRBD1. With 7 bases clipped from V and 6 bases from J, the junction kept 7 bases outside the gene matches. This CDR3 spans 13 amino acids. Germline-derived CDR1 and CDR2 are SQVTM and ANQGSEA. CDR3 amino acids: CSGLGQGAGEQYF. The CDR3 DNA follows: TGCAGCGGATTGGGACAGGGGGCGGGCGAGCAGTACTTC.

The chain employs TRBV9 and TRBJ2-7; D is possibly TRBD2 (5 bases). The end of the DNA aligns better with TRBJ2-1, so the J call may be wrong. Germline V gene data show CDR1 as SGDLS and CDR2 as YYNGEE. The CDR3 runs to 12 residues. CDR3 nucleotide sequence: TGTGCCAGCAGTCGAGGGTTCTATGAGCAGTTCTTC. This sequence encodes CASSRGFYEQFF.

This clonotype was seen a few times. The CDR3 loop is CASSLTTGAGDTQYF. DNA of the CDR3: TGTGCCAGCAGCTTAACAACGGGGGCAGGAGATACGCAGTATTTT. The chain has TRBV7-3 and TRBJ2-3; either TRBD1 or TRBD2 may supply D (6 bases each). CDR1 is SGHTA, CDR2 FQGTGA, per germline. The length of the CDR3 is 15 residues. V was clipped by 0 bases and J by 5 bases, with 12 bases between them.

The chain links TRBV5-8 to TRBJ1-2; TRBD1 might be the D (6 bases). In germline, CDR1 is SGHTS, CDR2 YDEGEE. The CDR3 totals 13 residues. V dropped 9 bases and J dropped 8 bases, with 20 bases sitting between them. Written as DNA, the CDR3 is TGTGCCACCGGTCTCAGGGGAATAGTAGGCTACACCTTC. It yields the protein CATGLRGIVGYTF. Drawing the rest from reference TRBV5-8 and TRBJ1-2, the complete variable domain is EAGVTQSPTHLIKTRGQQATLRCSPISGHTSVYWYQQALGLGLQFLLWYDEGEERNRGNFPPRFSGRQFPNYSSELNVNALELEDSALYLCATGLRGIVGYTFGSGTRLTVV.

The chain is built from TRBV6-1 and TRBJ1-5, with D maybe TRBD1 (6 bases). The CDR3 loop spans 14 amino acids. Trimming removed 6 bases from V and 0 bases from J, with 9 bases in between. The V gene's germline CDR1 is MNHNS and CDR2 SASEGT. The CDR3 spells CASRQGNSNQPQHF. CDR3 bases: TGTGCCAGCAGGCAGGGGAATAGCAATCAGCCCCAGCATTTT.

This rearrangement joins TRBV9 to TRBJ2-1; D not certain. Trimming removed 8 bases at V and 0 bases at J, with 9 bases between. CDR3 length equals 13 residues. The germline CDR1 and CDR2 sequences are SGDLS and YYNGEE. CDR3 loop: CASAQSSYNEQFF. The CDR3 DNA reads TGTGCCAGTGCCCAAAGCTCCTACAATGAGCAGTTCTTC. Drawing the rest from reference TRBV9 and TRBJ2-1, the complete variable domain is DSGVTQTPKHLITATGQRVTLRCSPRSGDLSVYWYQQSLDQGLQFLIQYYNGEERAKGNILERFSAQQFPDLHSELNLSSLELGDSALYFCASAQSSYNEQFFGPGTRLTVL.

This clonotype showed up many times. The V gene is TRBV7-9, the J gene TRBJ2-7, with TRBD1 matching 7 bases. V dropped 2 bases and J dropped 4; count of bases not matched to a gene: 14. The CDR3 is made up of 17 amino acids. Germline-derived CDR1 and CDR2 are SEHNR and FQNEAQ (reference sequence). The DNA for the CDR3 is TGTGCCAGCAGCTTATCGGTCGGGCGACAGGGCTCATACGAGCAGTACTTC. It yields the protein CASSLSVGRQGSYEQYF.

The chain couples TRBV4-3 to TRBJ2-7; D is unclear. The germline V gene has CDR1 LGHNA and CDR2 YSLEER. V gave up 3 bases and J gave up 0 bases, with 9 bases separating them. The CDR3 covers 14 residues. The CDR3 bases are TGCGCCAGCAGCCACACCAGGAGCTCCTACGAGCAGTACTTC. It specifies CASSHTRSSYEQYF.

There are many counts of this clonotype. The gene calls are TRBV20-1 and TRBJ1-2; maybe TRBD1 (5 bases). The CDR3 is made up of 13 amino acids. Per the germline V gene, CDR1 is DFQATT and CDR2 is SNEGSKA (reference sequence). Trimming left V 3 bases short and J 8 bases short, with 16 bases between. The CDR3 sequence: CSASSFQGNGYTF. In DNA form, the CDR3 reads TGCAGTGCTAGCTCTTTTCAGGGTAACGGCTACACCTTC.